Below, one T cell receptor beta chain is given with its context. No antigen is known for it. These data come from a study of shared clonotypes between healthy human individuals. The study, taken as a whole, reports: Clonotype sharing among donors likely depends on sequencing depth.

As defined, naive CD8 cells were CD45RO-negative and positively selected for CCR7, with terminally differentiated effector memory CD45RA+ cells excluded. Germline assignment: CDR1 MDHEN and CDR2 SYDVKM. CDR3 size: 14 residues. Trimming cost V 6 bases and J 4 bases; bases outside gene matches: 6. Only in-frame clones appear in the TCRdb table, and some are missing; sequencing was by immunoSEQ multiplex PCR. The sample yields approximately 840,000 clones, about 96% seen once. The sample was naive CD8+ T cells sorted from blood. The chain recombines TRBV28 with TRBJ1-3, with 7 bases aligning to TRBD1. This sequence was found in a man aged 25 to 40 in good health. CDR3 DNA: TGTGCCAGCAGGTACAGGGGAGGAGGAAACACCATATATTTT. Protein product: CASRYRGGGNTIYF.